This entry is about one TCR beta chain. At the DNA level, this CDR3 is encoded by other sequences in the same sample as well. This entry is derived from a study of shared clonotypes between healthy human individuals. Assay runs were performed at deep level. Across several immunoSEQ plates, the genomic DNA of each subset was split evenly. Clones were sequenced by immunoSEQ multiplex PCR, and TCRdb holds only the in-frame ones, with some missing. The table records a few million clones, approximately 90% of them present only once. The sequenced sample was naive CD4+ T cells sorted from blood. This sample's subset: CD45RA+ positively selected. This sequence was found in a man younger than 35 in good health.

The CDR3 reads CASSSGQSNYGYTF. The CDR3 coding sequence is TGTGCCAGCAGCTCGGGACAGAGTAACTATGGCTACACCTTC. The chain has TRBV7-9 and TRBJ1-2, with 7 bases aligning to TRBD1. The V gene end was trimmed by 4 bases and the J gene end by 1 base; junction bases not matched to a gene: 3. Per the germline V gene, CDR1 is SEHNR and CDR2 is FQNEAQ (reference sequence). The CDR3 consists of 14 residues.